This entry lists 13 T cell receptor beta chains sequenced from one sample in a study of blood T cell repertoires in COVID-19. Assay: immunoSEQ multiplex PCR; the TCRdb copy retains only in-frame clones and omits some. The sample lists 300,000 to 350,000 clones; approximately 86% were seen once. The sequenced material came from peripheral blood. These receptors were taken from a man between 18 and 35 years old with active or convalescent COVID-19.

J is TRBJ1-5 and V is TRBV3-1 (or the pseudogene TRBV3-2); D remains ambiguous. Germline V gene lookup returns CDR1 LGHDT and CDR2 YNNKEL (reference sequence). Trimming took 5 bases from V and 4 from J, leaving 9 bases between them. The CDR3 contains 13 residues. The DNA of the CDR3 is TGTGCCAGCAGCAACCAACTAAATCAGCCCCAGCATTTT. Its protein is CASSNQLNQPQHF.

The V call is TRBV27, the J call TRBJ1-1, with D tentatively TRBD1 (5 bases). The CDR3 totals 13 residues. CDR1 and CDR2 (germline): MNHEY, SMNVEV (reference sequence). V lost 6 bases and J lost 4, with 12 bases in between. The CDR3 DNA reads as TGTGCCAGCAGGGGACTGGGGGGCACTGAAGCTTTCTTT. It translates to CASRGLGGTEAFF.

The CDR3 here is CASALTPTGHTEAFF. CDR3 nucleotide sequence: TGTGCCAGTGCCCTAACACCGACAGGGCACACTGAAGCTTTCTTT. The chain employs TRBV27 and TRBJ1-1; 7 bases are a match to TRBD1. The germline V gene encodes CDR1 MNHEY and CDR2 SMNVEV (reference sequence). The V and J ends lost 9 bases and 3 bases, in that order; junction bases with no gene match: 13. This CDR3 spans 15 amino acids.

The chain couples TRBV7-3 to TRBJ2-1, with TRBD2 identical over 7 bases. J lost 5 bases, V lost 5 bases, and 15 bases had no gene match. The CDR3 loop spans 17 amino acids. Germline values: CDR1 SGHTA, CDR2 FQGTGA. Here the CDR3 DNA reads TGTGCCAGCAGCCCCTACTTGGGAGGGAGGGCAAACAATGAGCAGTTCTTC. It translates to CASSPYLGGRANNEQFF.

The chain links TRBV9 to TRBJ1-1, with 8 bases fitting TRBD1. With 0 bases clipped from V and 6 bases from J, the junction kept 10 bases outside the gene matches. Germline CDR1 and CDR2: SGDLS and YYNGEE. The CDR3 extends over 16 amino acids. CDR3 bases: TGTGCCAGCAGCGTAGTGGACAGGGTTGTTGCCGCTGAAGCTTTCTTT. Amino acids: CASSVVDRVVAAEAFF.

The chain couples TRBV4-3 to TRBJ2-7, with a weak D call TRBD1 (5 bases). The CDR3 spans 18 residues. V gave up 1 base and J gave up 6 bases, with 25 bases separating them. Germline CDR1 LGHNA, CDR2 YSLEER. The CDR3 loop is CASSQGDIPGYENVEQYF. CDR3 DNA: TGCGCCAGCAGCCAAGGTGATATCCCAGGGTATGAAAACGTCGAGCAGTACTTC.

The rearrangement uses TRBV21-1 and TRBJ2-7; the table names TRBD1, a call not compared with the DNA. TRBV21-1 is tagged as a pseudogene. The CDR3 covers 16 residues. The CDR3, as DNA: TGTGCCAGCAGCAAATTGGTCGAGGGGGCGAGGCACGAGCAGTACTTC. Residues: CASSKLVEGARHEQYF.

The genes are TRBV12-5 and TRBJ2-7, with TRBD1 matching over 7 bases. CDR3 length equals 14 residues. Germline trimming cut 3 bases from V and 5 bases from J; bases unmatched to any gene: 7. Looked up from germline, CDR1 is LGHNT and CDR2 is FRNRAP. CDR3 sequence: CASGFSQGKNEQYF. The CDR3 bases are TGTGCTAGTGGTTTTTCACAGGGGAAGAACGAGCAGTACTTC.

J is TRBJ1-2 and V is TRBV18; perhaps TRBD1 as D (5 bases). With 6 bases removed from V and 6 bases from J, the gap between germline ends came to 20 bases. CDR1 and CDR2 (germline): KGHSH, LQKENI. CDR3 length: 15 residues. As DNA, the CDR3 is TGTGCCAGCTCCGTCACCAGGGTCTTGGGCGATGGCTACACCTTC. Translated: CASSVTRVLGDGYTF.

The J gene is TRBJ1-5, the V gene TRBV28, with 7 bases that match TRBD1. V lost 4 bases to trimming and J lost 6 bases; unmatched junction nucleotides: 6. From germline, CDR1 is MDHEN and CDR2 SYDVKM. This CDR3 spans 14 amino acids. CDR3 DNA: TGTGCCAGCAGTTCAAGACAGGGTAGTCAGCCCCAGCATTTT. It translates to CASSSRQGSQPQHF. The full variable domain, completed using reference TRBV28 and TRBJ1-5, is DVKVTQSSRYLVKRTGEKVFLECVQDMDHENMFWYRQDPGLGLRLIYFSYDVKMKEKGDIPEGYSVSREKKERFSLILESASTNQTSMYLCASSSRQGSQPQHFGDGTRLSIL.

This clone came up once. The rearrangement uses TRBV2 and TRBJ2-1; TRBD2 matches 13 bases. CDR3 size: 15 residues. Germline V gene data show CDR1 as SNHLY and CDR2 as FYNNEI. With 9 bases clipped from V and 9 bases from J, the junction kept 11 bases outside the gene matches. The CDR3 sequence is CASATGTSGMSEQFF. Here the CDR3 DNA reads TGTGCCAGTGCGACCGGGACTAGCGGGATGAGTGAGCAGTTCTTC.

The CDR3 bases are TGTGCCAGCAGCTTAATAGCGTTCGGCACAGATACGCAGTATTTT. Protein sequence: CASSLIAFGTDTQYF. The chain uses TRBV11-2 and TRBJ2-3; TRBD2 might be the D (5 bases). The CDR3 length is 15 residues. Trimming took 2 bases from V and 1 from J, leaving 10 bases between them. Germline CDR1 SGHAT, CDR2 FQNNGV.

The V gene is TRBV28, the J gene TRBJ1-5; the D is unclear. Trimming took 1 base from V and 0 from J, leaving 16 bases between them. From germline, CDR1 is MDHEN and CDR2 SYDVKM. The CDR3 extends over 18 amino acids. CDR3 amino acids: CASSLYGGRKASNQPQHF. As DNA, the CDR3 is TGTGCCAGCAGTTTATATGGCGGGAGGAAGGCTAGCAATCAGCCCCAGCATTTT.